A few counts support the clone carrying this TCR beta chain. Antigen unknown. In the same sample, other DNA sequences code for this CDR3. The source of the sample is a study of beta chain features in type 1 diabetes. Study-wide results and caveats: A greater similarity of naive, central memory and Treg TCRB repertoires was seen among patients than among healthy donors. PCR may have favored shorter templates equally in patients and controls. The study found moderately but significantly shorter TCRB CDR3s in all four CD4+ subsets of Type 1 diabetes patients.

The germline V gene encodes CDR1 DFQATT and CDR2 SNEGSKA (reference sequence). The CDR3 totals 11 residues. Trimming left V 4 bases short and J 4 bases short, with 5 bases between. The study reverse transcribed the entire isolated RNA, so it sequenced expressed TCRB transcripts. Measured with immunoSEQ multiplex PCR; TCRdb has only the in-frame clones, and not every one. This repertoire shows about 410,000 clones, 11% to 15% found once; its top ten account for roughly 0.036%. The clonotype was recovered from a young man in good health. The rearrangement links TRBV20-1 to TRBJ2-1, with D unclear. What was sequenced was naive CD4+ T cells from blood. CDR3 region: CSAILYNEQFF. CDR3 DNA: TGCAGTGCTATACTGTACAATGAGCAGTTCTTC.